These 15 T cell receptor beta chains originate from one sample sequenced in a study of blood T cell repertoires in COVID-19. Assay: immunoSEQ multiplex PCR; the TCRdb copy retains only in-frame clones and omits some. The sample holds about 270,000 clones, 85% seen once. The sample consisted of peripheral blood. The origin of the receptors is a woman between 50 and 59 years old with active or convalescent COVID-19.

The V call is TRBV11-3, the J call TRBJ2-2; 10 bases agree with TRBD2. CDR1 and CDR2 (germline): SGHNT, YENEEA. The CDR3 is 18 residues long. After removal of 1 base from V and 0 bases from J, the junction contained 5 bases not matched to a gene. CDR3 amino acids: CASSLGVLAGANTGELFF. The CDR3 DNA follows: TGTGCCAGCAGCTTAGGGGTGCTAGCGGGAGCGAACACCGGGGAGCTGTTTTTT.

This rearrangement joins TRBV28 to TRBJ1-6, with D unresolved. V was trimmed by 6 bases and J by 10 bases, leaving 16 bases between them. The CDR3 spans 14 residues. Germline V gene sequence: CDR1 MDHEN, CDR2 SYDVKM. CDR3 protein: CASRPTHTTSPLHF. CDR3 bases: TGTGCCAGCAGGCCAACCCATACAACGTCACCCCTCCACTTT.

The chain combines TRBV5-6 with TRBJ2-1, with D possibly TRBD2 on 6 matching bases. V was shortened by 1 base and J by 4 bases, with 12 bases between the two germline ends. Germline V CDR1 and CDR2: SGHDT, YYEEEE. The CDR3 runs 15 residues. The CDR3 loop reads CASSLSLRGYNEQFF. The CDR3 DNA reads TGTGCCAGCAGCTTGTCCCTTCGGGGGTACAATGAGCAGTTCTTC.

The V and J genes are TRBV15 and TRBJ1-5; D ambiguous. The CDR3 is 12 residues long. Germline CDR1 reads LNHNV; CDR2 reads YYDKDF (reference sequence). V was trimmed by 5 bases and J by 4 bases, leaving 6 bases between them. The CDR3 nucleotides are TGTGCCACCAGCCCTCGGAATCAGCCCCAGCATTTT. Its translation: CATSPRNQPQHF.

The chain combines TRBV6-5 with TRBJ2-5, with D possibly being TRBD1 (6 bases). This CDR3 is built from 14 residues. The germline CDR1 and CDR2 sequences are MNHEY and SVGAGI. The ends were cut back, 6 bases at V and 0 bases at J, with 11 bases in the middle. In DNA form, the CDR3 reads TGTGCCAGCAGCCCAAGGGGGAACCAAGAGACCCAGTACTTC. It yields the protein CASSPRGNQETQYF.

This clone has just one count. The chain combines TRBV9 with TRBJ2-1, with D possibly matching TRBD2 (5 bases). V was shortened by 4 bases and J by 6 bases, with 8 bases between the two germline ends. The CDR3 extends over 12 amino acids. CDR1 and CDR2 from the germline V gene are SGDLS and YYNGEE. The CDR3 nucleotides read TGTGCCAGCAGCACAGCGGCCAATGAGCAGTTCTTC. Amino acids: CASSTAANEQFF.

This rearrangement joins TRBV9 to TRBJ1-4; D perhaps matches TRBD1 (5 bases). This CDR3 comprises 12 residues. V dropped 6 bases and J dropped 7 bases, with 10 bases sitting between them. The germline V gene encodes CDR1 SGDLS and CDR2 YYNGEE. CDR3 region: CASTRVGEKLFF. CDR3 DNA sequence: TGTGCCAGCACCAGGGTTGGTGAAAAACTGTTTTTT.

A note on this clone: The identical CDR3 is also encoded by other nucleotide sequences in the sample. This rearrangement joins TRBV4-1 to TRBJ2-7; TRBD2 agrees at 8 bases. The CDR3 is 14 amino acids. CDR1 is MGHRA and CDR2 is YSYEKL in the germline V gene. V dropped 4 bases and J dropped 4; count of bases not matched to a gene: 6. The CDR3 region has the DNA TGCGCCAGCAGCCCCGGACTAGCTGGGTACGAGCAGTACTTC. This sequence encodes CASSPGLAGYEQYF.

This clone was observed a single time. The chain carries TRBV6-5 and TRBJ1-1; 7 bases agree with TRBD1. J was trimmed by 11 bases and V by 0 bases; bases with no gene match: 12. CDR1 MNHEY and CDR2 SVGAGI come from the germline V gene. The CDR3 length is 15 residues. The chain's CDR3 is CASSYSTGQRLVAFF. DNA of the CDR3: TGTGCCAGCAGTTACTCGACGGGACAGCGACTTGTCGCTTTCTTT.

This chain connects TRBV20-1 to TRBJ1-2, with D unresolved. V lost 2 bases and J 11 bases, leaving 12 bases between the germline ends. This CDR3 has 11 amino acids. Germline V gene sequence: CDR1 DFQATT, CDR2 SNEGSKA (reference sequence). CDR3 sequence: CSARIDGGYTF. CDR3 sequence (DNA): TGCAGTGCTAGAATTGACGGCGGGTACACCTTC.

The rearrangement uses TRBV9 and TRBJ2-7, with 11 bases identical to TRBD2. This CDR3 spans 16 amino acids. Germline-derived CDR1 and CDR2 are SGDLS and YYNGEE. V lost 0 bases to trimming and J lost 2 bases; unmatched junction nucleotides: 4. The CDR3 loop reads CASSVGTSGGTYEQYF. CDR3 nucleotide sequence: TGTGCCAGCAGCGTAGGCACTAGCGGGGGAACCTACGAGCAGTACTTC.

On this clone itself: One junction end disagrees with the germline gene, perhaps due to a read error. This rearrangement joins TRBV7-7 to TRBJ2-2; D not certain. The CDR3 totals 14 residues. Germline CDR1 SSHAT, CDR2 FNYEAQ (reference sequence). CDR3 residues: CASTTNPNSGELFF. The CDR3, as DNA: TGTGCCAGCACCACCAATCCGAACTCCGGGGAGCTGTTTTTT. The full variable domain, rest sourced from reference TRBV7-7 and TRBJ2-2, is GAGVSQSPRYKVTKRGQDVTLRCDPISSHATLYWYQQALGQGPEFLTYFNYEAQPDKSGLPSDRFSAERPEGSISTLTIQRTEQRDSAMYRCASTTNPNSGELFFGEGSRLTVL.

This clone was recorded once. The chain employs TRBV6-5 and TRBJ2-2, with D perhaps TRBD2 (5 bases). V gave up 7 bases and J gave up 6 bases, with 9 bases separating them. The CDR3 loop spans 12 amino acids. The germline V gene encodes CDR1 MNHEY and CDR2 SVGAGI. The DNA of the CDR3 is TGTGCCAGCATGGGGAGCCCCGGGGAGCTGTTTTTT. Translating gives CASMGSPGELFF.

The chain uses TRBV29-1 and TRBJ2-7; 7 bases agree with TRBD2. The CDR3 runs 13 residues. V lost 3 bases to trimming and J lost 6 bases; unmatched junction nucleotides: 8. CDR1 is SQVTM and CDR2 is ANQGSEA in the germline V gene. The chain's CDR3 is CSVEGLAAGEQYF. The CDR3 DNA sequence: TGCAGCGTTGAGGGGCTAGCGGCGGGCGAGCAGTACTTC.

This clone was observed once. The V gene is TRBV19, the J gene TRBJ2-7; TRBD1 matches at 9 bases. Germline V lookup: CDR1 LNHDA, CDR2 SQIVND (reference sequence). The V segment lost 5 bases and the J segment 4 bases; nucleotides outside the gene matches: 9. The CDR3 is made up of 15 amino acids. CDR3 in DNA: TGTGCCAGTAGTCGGCCGGGGGGACAGGGTTACGAGCAGTACTTC. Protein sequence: CASSRPGGQGYEQYF.